This T cell receptor beta chain comes out of a study of T cell changes during pregnancy in multiple sclerosis. The method was immunoSEQ multiplex PCR; TCRdb's version includes in-frame clones alone and lacks a portion of them. Of 40,000 to 50,000 clones listed, 91% are singletons. The V gene's germline CDR1 is MGHRA and CDR2 YSYEKL. The CDR3 loop spans 16 amino acids. V was clipped by 5 bases and J by 7 bases; unmatched bases: 14. This clonotype was obtained from a female donor in good health, enrolled as a control in a pregnancy study. The sample was CD4+ T cells from peripheral blood mononuclear cells, taken after pregnancy. V and J are TRBV4-1 and TRBJ1-2; TRBD1 matches 9 bases. The CDR3 region has the DNA TGCGCCAGCAGCTACCCCGGGACAGGGTCCAATAGTGGCTACACCTTC. This codes for CASSYPGTGSNSGYTF.